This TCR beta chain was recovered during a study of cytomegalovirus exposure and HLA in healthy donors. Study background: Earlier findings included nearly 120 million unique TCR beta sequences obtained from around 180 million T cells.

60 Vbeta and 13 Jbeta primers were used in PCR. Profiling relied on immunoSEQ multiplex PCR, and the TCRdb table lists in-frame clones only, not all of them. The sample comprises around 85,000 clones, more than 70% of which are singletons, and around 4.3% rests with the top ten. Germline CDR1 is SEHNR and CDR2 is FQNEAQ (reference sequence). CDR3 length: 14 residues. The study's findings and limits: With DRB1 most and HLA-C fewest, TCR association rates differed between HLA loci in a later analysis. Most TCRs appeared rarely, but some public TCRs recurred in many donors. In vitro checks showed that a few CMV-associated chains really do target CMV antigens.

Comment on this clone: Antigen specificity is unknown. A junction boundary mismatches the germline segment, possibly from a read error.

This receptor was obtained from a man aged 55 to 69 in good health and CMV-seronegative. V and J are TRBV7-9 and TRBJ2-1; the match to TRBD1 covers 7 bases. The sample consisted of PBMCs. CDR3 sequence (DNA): TGTTCCAGCAGCCCAGTACAGGGACAGAATGAGCAGTTCTTC. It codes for CSSSPVQGQNEQFF.